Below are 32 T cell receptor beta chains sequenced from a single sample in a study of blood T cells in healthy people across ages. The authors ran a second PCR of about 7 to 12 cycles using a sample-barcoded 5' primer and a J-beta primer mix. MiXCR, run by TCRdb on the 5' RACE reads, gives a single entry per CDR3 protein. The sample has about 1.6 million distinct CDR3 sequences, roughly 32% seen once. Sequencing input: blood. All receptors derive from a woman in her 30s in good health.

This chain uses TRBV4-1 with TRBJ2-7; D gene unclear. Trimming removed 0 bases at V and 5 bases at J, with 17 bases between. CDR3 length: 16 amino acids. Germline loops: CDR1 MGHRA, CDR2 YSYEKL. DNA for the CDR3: TGCGCCAGCAGCCAAGATAAGGCGGACCCTACCCACGAGCAGTACTTC. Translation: CASSQDKADPTHEQYF.

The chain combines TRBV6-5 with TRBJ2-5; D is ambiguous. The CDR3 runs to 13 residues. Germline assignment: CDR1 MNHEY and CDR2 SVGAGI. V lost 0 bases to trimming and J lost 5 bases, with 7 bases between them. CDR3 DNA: TGTGCCAGCAGTTACTCCCAATGGGAGACCCAGTACTTC. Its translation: CASSYSQWETQYF.

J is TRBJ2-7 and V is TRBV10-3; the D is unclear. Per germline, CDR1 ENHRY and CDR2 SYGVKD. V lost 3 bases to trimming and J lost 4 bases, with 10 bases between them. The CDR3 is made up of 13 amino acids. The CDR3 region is CAISEGGVYEQYF. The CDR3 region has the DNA TGTGCCATCAGTGAAGGTGGGGTGTACGAGCAGTACTTC.

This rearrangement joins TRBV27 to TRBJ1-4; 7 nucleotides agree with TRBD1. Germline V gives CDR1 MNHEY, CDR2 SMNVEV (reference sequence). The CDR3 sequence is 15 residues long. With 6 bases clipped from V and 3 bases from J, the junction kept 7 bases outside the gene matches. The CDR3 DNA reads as TGTGCCAGCAGGCGCCGACAGGGTCCTAATGAAAAACTGTTTTTT. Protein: CASRRRQGPNEKLFF. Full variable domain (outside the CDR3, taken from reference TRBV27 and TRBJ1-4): EAQVTQNPRYLITVTGKKLTVTCSQNMNHEYMSWYRQDPGLGLRQIYYSMNVEVTDKGDVPEGYKVSRKEKRNFPLILESPSPNQTSLYFCASRRRQGPNEKLFFGSGTQLSVL.

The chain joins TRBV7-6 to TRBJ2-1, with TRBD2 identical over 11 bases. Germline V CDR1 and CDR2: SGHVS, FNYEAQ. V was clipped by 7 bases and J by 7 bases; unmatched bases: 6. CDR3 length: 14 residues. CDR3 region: CASTPSGGINEQFF. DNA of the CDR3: TGTGCCAGCACCCCTAGCGGGGGGATTAATGAGCAGTTCTTC.

The chain's CDR3 is CASSQDAGSPYNEQFF. CDR3 DNA sequence: TGCGCCAGCAGCCAAGATGCGGGGTCACCATACAATGAGCAGTTCTTC. The chain combines TRBV4-1 with TRBJ2-1; D may be TRBD2 (6 bases). Germline loops: CDR1 MGHRA, CDR2 YSYEKL. V was pared by 0 bases and J by 4 bases, with 13 bases between. This CDR3 has 16 amino acids.

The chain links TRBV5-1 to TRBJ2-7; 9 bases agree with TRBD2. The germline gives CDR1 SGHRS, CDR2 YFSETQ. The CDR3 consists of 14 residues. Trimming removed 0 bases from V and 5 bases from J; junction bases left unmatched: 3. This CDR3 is CASSLERGADEQYF. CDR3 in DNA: TGCGCCAGCAGCTTGGAGCGGGGGGCCGACGAGCAGTACTTC.

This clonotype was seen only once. CDR3 bases: TGTGCCAGCAGCTTAGGCGATTACTCTGGAAACACCATATATTTT. Its translation is CASSLGDYSGNTIYF. The V gene is TRBV7-2, the J gene TRBJ1-3; D not certain. This CDR3 is built from 15 residues. Per germline, CDR1 SGHTA and CDR2 FQGNSA. Trimming shortened V by 1 base and J by 0 bases, and 7 bases separated the two germline ends.

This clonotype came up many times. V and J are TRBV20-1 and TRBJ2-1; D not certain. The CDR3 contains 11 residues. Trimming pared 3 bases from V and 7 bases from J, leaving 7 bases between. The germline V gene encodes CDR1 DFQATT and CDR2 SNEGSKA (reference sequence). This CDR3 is CSASHQNEQFF. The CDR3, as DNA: TGCAGTGCTAGTCATCAGAATGAGCAGTTCTTC.

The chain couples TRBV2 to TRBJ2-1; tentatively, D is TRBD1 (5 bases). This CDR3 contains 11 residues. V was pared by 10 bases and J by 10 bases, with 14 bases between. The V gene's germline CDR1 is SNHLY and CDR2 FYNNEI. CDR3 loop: CATAGKHEQFF. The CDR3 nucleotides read TGTGCCACCGCAGGGAAACACGAGCAGTTCTTC.

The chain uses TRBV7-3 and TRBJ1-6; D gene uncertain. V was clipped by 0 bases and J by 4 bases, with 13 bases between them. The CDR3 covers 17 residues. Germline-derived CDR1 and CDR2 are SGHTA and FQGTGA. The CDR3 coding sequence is TGTGCCAGCAGCTTAACGGTCAAGGGAAGTTATAATTCACCCCTCCACTTT. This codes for CASSLTVKGSYNSPLHF.

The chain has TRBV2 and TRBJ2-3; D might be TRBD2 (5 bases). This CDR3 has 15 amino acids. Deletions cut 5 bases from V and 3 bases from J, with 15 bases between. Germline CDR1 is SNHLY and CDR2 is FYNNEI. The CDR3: CASSSGRGITDTQYF. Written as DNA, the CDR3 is TGTGCCAGCAGTAGTGGTAGAGGGATTACAGATACGCAGTATTTT. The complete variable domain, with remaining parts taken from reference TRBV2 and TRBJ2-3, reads EPEVTQTPSHQVTQMGQEVILRCVPISNHLYFYWYRQILGQKVEFLVSFYNNEISEKSEIFDDQFSVERPDGSNFTLKIRSTKLEDSAMYFCASSSGRGITDTQYFGPGTRLTVL.

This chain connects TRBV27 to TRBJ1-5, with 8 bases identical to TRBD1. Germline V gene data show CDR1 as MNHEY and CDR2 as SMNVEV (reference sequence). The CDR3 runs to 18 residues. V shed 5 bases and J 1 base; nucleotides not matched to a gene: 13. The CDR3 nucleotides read TGTGCCAGCAGTCCGCGGGCAGGGGGCGTTTTGAGCAATCAGCCCCAGCATTTT. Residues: CASSPRAGGVLSNQPQHF.

CDR3 in amino acids: CASSPDRGRFYEQYF. CDR3 in DNA: TGTGCCAGCAGTCCCGACAGGGGGCGCTTCTACGAGCAGTACTTC. V and J are TRBV27 and TRBJ2-7, with 10 bases identical to TRBD1. CDR3 length equals 15 residues. The junction had 7 bases not matched to a gene; V was cut back by 5 bases and J by 3 bases. Germline V gives CDR1 MNHEY, CDR2 SMNVEV (reference sequence).

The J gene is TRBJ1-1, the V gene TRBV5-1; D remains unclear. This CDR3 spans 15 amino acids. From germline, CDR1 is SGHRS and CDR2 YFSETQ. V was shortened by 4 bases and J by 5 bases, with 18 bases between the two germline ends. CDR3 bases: TGCGCCAGCAGCCAAGGACGGCTTTTAGAGACTGAAGCTTTCTTT. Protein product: CASSQGRLLETEAFF.

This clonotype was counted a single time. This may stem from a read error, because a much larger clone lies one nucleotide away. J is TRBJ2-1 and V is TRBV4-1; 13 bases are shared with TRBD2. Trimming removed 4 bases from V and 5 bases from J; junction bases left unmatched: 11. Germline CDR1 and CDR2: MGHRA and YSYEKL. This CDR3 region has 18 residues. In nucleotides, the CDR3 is TGCGCCAGCAGCCGACTATGGACTAGCGGGGGACCTAACAATGAGCAGTTCTTC. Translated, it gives CASSRLWTSGGPNNEQFF.

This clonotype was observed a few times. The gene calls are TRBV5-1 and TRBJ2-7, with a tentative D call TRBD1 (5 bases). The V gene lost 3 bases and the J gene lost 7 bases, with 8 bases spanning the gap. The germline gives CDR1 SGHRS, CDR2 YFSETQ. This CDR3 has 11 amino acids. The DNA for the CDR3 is TGCGCCAGCAGCTCAGACAGAGAGCAGTACTTC. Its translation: CASSSDREQYF.

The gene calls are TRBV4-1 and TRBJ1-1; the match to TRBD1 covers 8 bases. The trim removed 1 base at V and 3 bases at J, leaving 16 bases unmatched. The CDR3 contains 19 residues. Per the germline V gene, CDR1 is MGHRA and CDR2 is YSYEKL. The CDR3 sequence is CASSQVGGRGRKRDTEAFF. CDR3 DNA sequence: TGCGCCAGCAGCCAAGTCGGGGGCAGGGGGCGCAAAAGGGACACTGAAGCTTTCTTT.

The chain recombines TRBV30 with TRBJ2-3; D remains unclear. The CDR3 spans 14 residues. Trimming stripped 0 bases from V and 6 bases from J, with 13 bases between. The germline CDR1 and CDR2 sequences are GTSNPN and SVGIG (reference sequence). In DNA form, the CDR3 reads TGTGCCTGGAGTGTAGGGAATCCACCTGATACGCAGTATTTT. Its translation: CAWSVGNPPDTQYF.

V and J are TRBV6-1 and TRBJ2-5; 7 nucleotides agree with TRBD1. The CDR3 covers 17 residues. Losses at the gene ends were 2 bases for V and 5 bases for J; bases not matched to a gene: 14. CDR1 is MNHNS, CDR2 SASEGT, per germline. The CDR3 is CASSELGRGYLGETQYF. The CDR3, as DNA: TGTGCCAGCAGTGAATTGGGCAGGGGGTACCTTGGGGAGACCCAGTACTTC.

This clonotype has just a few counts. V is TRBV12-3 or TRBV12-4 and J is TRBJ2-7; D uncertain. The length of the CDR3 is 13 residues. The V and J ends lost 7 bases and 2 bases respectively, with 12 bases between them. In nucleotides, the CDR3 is TGTGCCAGCACACGCCCCGGACCCTACGAGCAGTACTTC. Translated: CASTRPGPYEQYF.

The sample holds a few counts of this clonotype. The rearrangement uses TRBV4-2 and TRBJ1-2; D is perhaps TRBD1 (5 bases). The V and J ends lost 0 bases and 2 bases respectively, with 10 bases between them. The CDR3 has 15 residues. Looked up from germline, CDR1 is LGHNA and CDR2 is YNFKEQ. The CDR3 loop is CASSQDDRSNYGYTF. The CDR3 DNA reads TGTGCCAGCAGCCAAGATGACAGATCCAACTATGGCTACACCTTC.

Here the CDR3 DNA reads TGTGCCATCAGTGACAGACAGTTCAACGAGCAGTACTTC. Translated: CAISDRQFNEQYF. The chain is built from TRBV10-3 and TRBJ2-7; D perhaps matches TRBD1 (5 bases). CDR1 and CDR2 (germline): ENHRY, SYGVKD. V lost 3 bases, J lost 5 bases, and 11 bases lay in between. The CDR3 consists of 13 residues.

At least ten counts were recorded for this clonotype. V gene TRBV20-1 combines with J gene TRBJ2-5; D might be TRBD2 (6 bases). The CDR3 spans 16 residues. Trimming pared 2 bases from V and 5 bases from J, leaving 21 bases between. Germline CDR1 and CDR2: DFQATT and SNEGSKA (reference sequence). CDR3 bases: TGCAGTGCTAGATATCAAAAGGCTAGCGTCCGGGAGACCCAGTACTTC. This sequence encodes CSARYQKASVRETQYF.

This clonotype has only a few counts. CDR3 in amino acids: CSARDRVAGGLGAQYF. CDR3 DNA: TGCAGTGCTAGAGATAGAGTAGCGGGAGGTCTCGGGGCCCAGTACTTC. The chain links TRBV20-1 to TRBJ2-5; TRBD2 agrees at 10 bases. Germline V gives CDR1 DFQATT, CDR2 SNEGSKA (reference sequence). V trimming: 0 bases; J trimming: 9 bases; junction bases outside the gene matches: 13. The CDR3 runs 16 residues.

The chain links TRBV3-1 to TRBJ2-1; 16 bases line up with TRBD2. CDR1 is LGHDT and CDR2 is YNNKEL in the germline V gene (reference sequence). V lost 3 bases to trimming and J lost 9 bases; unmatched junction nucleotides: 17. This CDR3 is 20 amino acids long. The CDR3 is CASSQDKFIGTSGGAGEQFF. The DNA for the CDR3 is TGTGCCAGCAGCCAGGATAAGTTCATCGGGACTAGCGGGGGGGCCGGTGAGCAGTTCTTC.

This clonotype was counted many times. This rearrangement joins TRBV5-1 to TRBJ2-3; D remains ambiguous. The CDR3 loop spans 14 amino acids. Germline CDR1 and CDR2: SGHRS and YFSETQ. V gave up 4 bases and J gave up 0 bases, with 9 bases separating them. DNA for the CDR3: TGCGCCAGCAGCCGATCCGCAAGCACAGATACGCAGTATTTT. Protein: CASSRSASTDTQYF.

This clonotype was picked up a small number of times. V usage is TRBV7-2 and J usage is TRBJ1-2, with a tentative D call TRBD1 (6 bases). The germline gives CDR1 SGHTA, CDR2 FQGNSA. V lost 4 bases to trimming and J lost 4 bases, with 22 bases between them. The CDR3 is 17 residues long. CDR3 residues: CASSWGAGLQGGYGYTF. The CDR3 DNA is TGTGCCAGCAGCTGGGGGGCAGGTCTTCAAGGGGGCTATGGCTACACCTTC.

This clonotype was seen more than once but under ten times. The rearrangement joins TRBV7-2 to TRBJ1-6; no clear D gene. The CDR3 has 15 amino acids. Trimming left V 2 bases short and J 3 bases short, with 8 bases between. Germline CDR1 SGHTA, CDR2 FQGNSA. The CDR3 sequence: CASSLIQIYNSPLHF. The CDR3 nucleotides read TGTGCCAGCAGCTTAATCCAGATCTATAATTCACCCCTCCACTTT.

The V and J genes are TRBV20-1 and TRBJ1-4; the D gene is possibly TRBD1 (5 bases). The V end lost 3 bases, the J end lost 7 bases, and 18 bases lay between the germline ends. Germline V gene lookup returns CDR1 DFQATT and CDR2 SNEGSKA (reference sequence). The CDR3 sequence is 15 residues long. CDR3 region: CSASRVRGGSEKLFF. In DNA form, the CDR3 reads TGCAGTGCTAGTAGAGTGAGGGGAGGTAGTGAAAAACTGTTTTTT.

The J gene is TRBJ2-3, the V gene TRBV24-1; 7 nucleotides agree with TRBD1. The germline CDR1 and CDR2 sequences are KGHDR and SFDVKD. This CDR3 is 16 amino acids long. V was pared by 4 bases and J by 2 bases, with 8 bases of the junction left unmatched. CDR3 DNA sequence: TGTGCCACCAGTGAACCGACAGGGAAGAACACAGATACGCAGTATTTT. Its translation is CATSEPTGKNTDTQYF.

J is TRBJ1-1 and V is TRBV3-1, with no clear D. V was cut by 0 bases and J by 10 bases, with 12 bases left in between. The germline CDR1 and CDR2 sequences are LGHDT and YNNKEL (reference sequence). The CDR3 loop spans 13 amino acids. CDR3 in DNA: TGTGCCAGCAGCCAAGACAGGTCTTTAGGAGCTTTCTTT. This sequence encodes CASSQDRSLGAFF.